Presented here are 23 T cell receptor beta chains from one specimen sequenced in a study of blood T cells in healthy people across ages (dated by TCRdb to 2014 to 2015). The method behind the library was 5' RACE. Sequenced on an Illumina HiSeq 2500. A second PCR of roughly 7 to 11 cycles was performed with a sample-barcoded 5' primer and a J-beta primer mix. TCRdb itself trimmed the public reads at Q25 with fastp, ran MiXCR and retained productive beta chains. Each CDR3 protein gets just one entry, which takes the most common genes and DNA from the rows behind it. This sample lists about 1.6 million distinct CDR3 sequences; roughly a third were detected once. The ten largest make up about 11% of the sample. The sample comprised blood. The receptors were sampled from a woman in her 30s in good health.

Many counts were recorded for this clonotype. The gene calls are TRBV29-1 and TRBJ2-1; 8 bases align to TRBD2. Germline trimming cut 6 bases from V and 4 bases from J; bases unmatched to any gene: 2. Germline CDR1 is SQVTM and CDR2 is ANQGSEA. This CDR3 comprises 12 residues. The CDR3 loop reads CSVSGGYNEQFF. As DNA, the CDR3 is TGCAGCGTAAGCGGGGGTTACAATGAGCAGTTCTTC.

V gene TRBV5-1 combines with J gene TRBJ2-4; tentatively, D is TRBD1 (6 bases). TRBJ2-7 matches the DNA end more closely, so the J call is doubtful. CDR3 length: 15 amino acids. Germline CDR1 reads SGHRS; CDR2 reads YFSETQ. The chain's CDR3 is CASSVRTELVYEQYF. As DNA, the CDR3 is TGCGCCAGCAGCGTCAGGACAGAGTTGGTCTACGAGCAGTACTTC.

The chain links TRBV24-1 to TRBJ2-2, with D uncertain. The length of the CDR3 is 16 residues. CDR1 is KGHDR, CDR2 SFDVKD, per germline. The ends were cut back, 4 bases at V and 0 bases at J, with 11 bases in the middle. This chain's CDR3 is CATSDDSAPNTGELFF. The CDR3 DNA is TGTGCCACCAGTGACGATTCCGCCCCGAACACCGGGGAGCTGTTTTTT.

As to this clonotype: The CDR3 does not close with the conserved phenylalanine or tryptophan, likely indicating a read error. The chain has TRBV12-3 or TRBV12-4 and TRBJ2-3, with D perhaps TRBD2 (6 bases). CDR3 length equals 15 residues. Deletions cut 3 bases from V and 0 bases from J, with 10 bases between. The CDR3 loop is CASSFSGSSTDTQYS. In DNA form, the CDR3 reads TGTGCCAGCAGTTTTAGCGGTTCCAGCACAGATACGCAGTATTCC.

A few counts support this clonotype. The CDR3 here is CAISQTPTDGYTF. DNA of the CDR3: TGTGCCATCAGTCAAACACCCACGGATGGCTACACCTTC. The gene calls are TRBV10-3 and TRBJ1-2; D gene uncertain. CDR1 is ENHRY, CDR2 SYGVKD, per germline. Deletions cut 5 bases from V and 6 bases from J, with 13 bases between. The CDR3 loop spans 13 amino acids.

The sample holds a few counts of this clonotype. V and J are TRBV7-2 and TRBJ2-5; TRBD2 aligns across 8 bases. This CDR3 has 14 amino acids. The V gene end was trimmed by 2 bases and the J gene end by 6 bases; junction bases not matched to a gene: 5. Germline V gene sequence: CDR1 SGHTA, CDR2 FQGNSA. CDR3 residues: CASSLPGLAKTQYF. CDR3 DNA sequence: TGTGCCAGCAGCTTACCCGGACTAGCAAAGACCCAGTACTTC.

This clonotype was detected a few times. J is TRBJ1-1 and V is TRBV5-1; 9 bases line up with TRBD1. This CDR3 region has 15 residues. From germline, CDR1 is SGHRS and CDR2 YFSETQ. With 0 bases clipped from V and 5 bases from J, the junction kept 5 bases outside the gene matches. CDR3 loop: CASSLGGTGLTEAFF. Here the CDR3 DNA reads TGCGCCAGCAGCTTGGGGGGGACAGGGCTTACTGAAGCTTTCTTT.

The V gene is TRBV5-1, the J gene TRBJ1-1; D is possibly TRBD1 (6 bases). This CDR3 spans 14 amino acids. From germline, CDR1 is SGHRS and CDR2 YFSETQ. V was cut by 5 bases and J by 5 bases, with 16 bases left in between. The CDR3 here is CASSHIQGGTEAFF. The CDR3 DNA reads TGCGCCAGCAGTCACATACAGGGTGGAACTGAAGCTTTCTTT.

The chain is built from TRBV20-1 and TRBJ1-2; tentatively, D is TRBD1 (5 bases). In germline, CDR1 is DFQATT, CDR2 SNEGSKA (reference sequence). This CDR3 has 14 residues. Trimming left V 0 bases short and J 2 bases short, with 10 bases between. The CDR3 sequence: CSARDHRLNYGYTF. In DNA, the CDR3 is TGCAGTGCTAGAGATCACAGGCTCAACTATGGCTACACCTTC.

Worth noting for this clonotype: A read error may explain this, as a much larger clone is one base away. V is TRBV10-3 and J is TRBJ1-2; no clear D gene. The V gene's germline CDR1 is ENHRY and CDR2 SYGVKD. The CDR3 spans 14 residues. The CDR3 nucleotides are TGTGCCGTCAGTACACTCACCCCCTATAGAGGCTACACCTTC. Amino acids: CAVSTLTPYRGYTF.

In DNA, the CDR3 is TGTGCCAGCAGTTCCTTGGGACACCAGCACACAGATACGCAGTATTTT. It is translated as CASSSLGHQHTDTQYF. The V and J genes are TRBV27 and TRBJ2-3, with a tentative D call TRBD1 (6 bases). From germline, CDR1 is MNHEY and CDR2 SMNVEV (reference sequence). The CDR3 loop spans 16 amino acids. The V and J ends lost 4 bases and 2 bases respectively, with 16 bases between them.

This clonotype appeared a few times. V usage is TRBV6-1 and J usage is TRBJ2-7, with D unclear. The CDR3 loop spans 15 amino acids. CDR1 and CDR2 (germline): MNHNS, SASEGT. V lost 3 bases and J 3 bases, leaving 15 bases between the germline ends. CDR3 residues: CASSDGHWGNYEQYF. CDR3 coding DNA: TGTGCCAGCAGTGACGGCCACTGGGGTAACTACGAGCAGTACTTC.

This clonotype showed up just a few times. The chain is built from TRBV7-2 and TRBJ2-7; D gene ambiguous. The CDR3 contains 15 residues. Germline CDR1 reads SGHTA; CDR2 reads FQGNSA. V lost 2 bases and J lost 0, with 11 bases in between. The CDR3 protein is CASSLYGRTSYEQYF. CDR3 nucleotide sequence: TGTGCCAGCAGCTTATACGGCCGTACCTCCTACGAGCAGTACTTC. Together with reference TRBV7-2 and TRBJ2-7, the CDR3 gives the full variable domain: GAGVSQSPSNKVTEKGKDVELRCDPISGHTALYWYRQSLGQGLEFLIYFQGNSAPDKSGLPSDRFSAERTGGSVSTLTIQRTQQEDSAVYLCASSLYGRTSYEQYFGPGTRLTVT.

This chain links TRBV19 with TRBJ2-7; D remains unclear. The J call is in doubt because the DNA end fits TRBJ2-5 better. This CDR3 region has 13 residues. Germline V gene data show CDR1 as LNHDA and CDR2 as SQIVND (reference sequence). CDR3 coding DNA: TGTGCCAGTAGTATGCCAGGTCGGAAGACCCAGTACTTC. This sequence encodes CASSMPGRKTQYF.

The rearrangement joins TRBV4-2 to TRBJ2-1, with a weak D call TRBD2 (6 bases). Germline assignment: CDR1 LGHNA and CDR2 YNFKEQ. Trimming took off 1 base at V and 4 bases at J, with 11 bases between the two ends. This CDR3 has 15 residues. CDR3 region: CASSQVPGVYNEQFF. The CDR3 DNA reads as TGTGCCAGCAGCCAAGTGCCGGGGGTGTACAATGAGCAGTTCTTC.

V usage is TRBV15 and J usage is TRBJ2-4, with 7 bases aligning to TRBD2. This CDR3 contains 15 residues. V lost 5 bases and J lost 15; bases outside the gene matches: 19. Germline-derived CDR1 and CDR2 are LNHNV and YYDKDF (reference sequence). CDR3 sequence: CATSLPLGGSEERYF. The CDR3 DNA follows: TGTGCCACCAGCCTCCCCTTGGGGGGGAGTGAGGAGCGGTACTTC.

The chain uses TRBV29-1 and TRBJ1-4; 7 bases are shared with TRBD1. CDR3 length equals 14 residues. The trim removed 6 bases at V and 7 bases at J, leaving 11 bases unmatched. Germline V gene data show CDR1 as SQVTM and CDR2 as ANQGSEA. CDR3 sequence reads: CSVLGTVGGEKLFF. The DNA of the CDR3 is TGCAGCGTATTGGGGACAGTGGGAGGTGAAAAACTGTTTTTT. The full variable domain, its missing parts supplied by reference TRBV29-1 and TRBJ1-4, is SAVISQKPSRDICQRGTSLTIQCQVDSQVTMMFWYRQQPGQSLTLIATANQGSEATYESGFVIDKFPISRPNLTFSTLTVSNMSPEDSSIYLCSVLGTVGGEKLFFGSGTQLSVL.

The rearrangement joins TRBV29-1 to TRBJ2-3; 15 bases fit TRBD2. Germline V gene sequence: CDR1 SQVTM, CDR2 ANQGSEA. The CDR3 loop spans 18 amino acids. The V segment lost 6 bases and the J segment 0 bases; nucleotides outside the gene matches: 10. CDR3 bases: TGCAGCGTCGGAGCCGGGACTAGCGGGGGGTTCAGCACAGATACGCAGTATTTT. Encoded protein: CSVGAGTSGGFSTDTQYF.

This chain connects TRBV20-1 to TRBJ2-1, with D perhaps matching TRBD1 or TRBD2 (5 bases each). The CDR3 consists of 13 residues. The germline V gene has CDR1 DFQATT and CDR2 SNEGSKA (reference sequence). Trimming took 1 base from V and 15 from J, leaving 19 bases between them. Here the CDR3 DNA reads TGCAGTGCTAGAGGTGTCGGGGCCGAAAAAGGGTTCTTC. Encoded protein: CSARGVGAEKGFF.

Many counts were recorded for this clonotype. The gene calls are TRBV7-4 and TRBJ2-1, with D possibly matching TRBD1 (5 bases). This CDR3 spans 14 amino acids. Germline CDR1 and CDR2: SGHVT and SQSDAQ. Trimming cost V 6 bases and J 15 bases, with 24 bases left between them. CDR3 protein: CASSVTDRKKSRFF. The CDR3 DNA reads as TGTGCCAGCAGTGTGACAGATCGCAAAAAGTCGCGGTTCTTC.

This clonotype appeared a few times. J is TRBJ2-3 and V is TRBV6-2 or TRBV6-3, with a tentative D call TRBD2 (7 bases). The V gene lost 6 bases and the J gene lost 2 bases, with 18 bases spanning the gap. Looked up from germline, CDR1 is MNHEY and CDR2 is SVGEGT. The CDR3 contains 16 residues. The chain's CDR3 is CASSGGAGAVTDTQYF. The CDR3 region has the DNA TGTGCCAGCAGCGGGGGTGCGGGGGCCGTCACAGATACGCAGTATTTT.

The V and J genes are TRBV20-1 and TRBJ2-7; D gene unclear. Germline CDR1 is DFQATT and CDR2 is SNEGSKA (reference sequence). Trimming cost V 3 bases and J 7 bases, with 13 bases left between them. The CDR3 has 12 residues. CDR3 in amino acids: CSASTGLGEQYF. DNA of the CDR3: TGCAGTGCTAGTACTGGTTTGGGGGAGCAGTACTTC.

CDR3 nucleotides: TGCAGTGCTAGTTTCCGGGATCCGGGAGACCATGGCTACACCTTC. It specifies CSASFRDPGDHGYTF. The chain links TRBV20-1 to TRBJ1-2; D is undetermined. CDR1 and CDR2 (germline): DFQATT, SNEGSKA (reference sequence). V was cut by 3 bases and J by 6 bases, with 20 bases left in between. The CDR3 has 15 residues.